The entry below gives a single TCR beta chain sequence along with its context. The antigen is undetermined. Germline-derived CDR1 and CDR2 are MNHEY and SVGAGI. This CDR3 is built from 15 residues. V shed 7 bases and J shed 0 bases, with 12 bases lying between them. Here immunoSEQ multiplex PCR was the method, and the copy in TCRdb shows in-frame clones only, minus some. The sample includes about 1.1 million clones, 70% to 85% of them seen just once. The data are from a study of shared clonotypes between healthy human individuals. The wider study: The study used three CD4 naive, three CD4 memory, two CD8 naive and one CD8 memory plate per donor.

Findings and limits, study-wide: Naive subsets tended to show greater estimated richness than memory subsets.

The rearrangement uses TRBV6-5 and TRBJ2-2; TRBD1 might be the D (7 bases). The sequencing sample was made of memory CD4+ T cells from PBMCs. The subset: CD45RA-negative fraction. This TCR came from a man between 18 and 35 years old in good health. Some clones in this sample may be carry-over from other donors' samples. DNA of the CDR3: TGTGCCAGCACAGGCGGGACAGCGAACACCGGGGAGCTGTTTTTT. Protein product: CASTGGTANTGELFF.